A selection of T cell receptor beta chains follows, all from one sample in a study of TIL therapy for anti-PD-1-resistant metastatic lung cancer. Here immunoSEQ multiplex PCR was the method, and the copy in TCRdb shows in-frame clones only, minus some. The table has approximately 97,000 clones, less than 70% seen once. The input for sequencing was tumor tissue, taken at baseline. Source of these receptors: a person aged 25 to 85 with non-small cell lung cancer. Both conserved end residues are part of each CDR3. A D gene is named only where the DNA matches it firmly. For some rows the clone size is stated as once, few or many, or as a class when expanded; others skip it.

D gene: TRBD1
J gene: TRBJ2-5
V gene: TRBV11-3
clone size: NA
CDR3 DNA: TGTGCCAGCAGCCGACAGGGGTTGGAGACCCAGTACTTC
CDR3 protein: CASSRQGLETQYF

D gene: TRBD1
J gene: TRBJ2-5
V gene: TRBV4-3
clone size: NA
CDR3 DNA: TGCGCCAGCAGCCCGCGAGGGGGCACTGCGGAGACCCAGTACTTC
CDR3 protein: CASSPRGGTAETQYF

D gene: NA
J gene: TRBJ2-7
V gene: TRBV7-2
clone size: NA
CDR3 DNA: TGTGCCAGCAGCTTAGAGATGTCAGGACTCTACGAGCAGTACTTC
CDR3 protein: CASSLEMSGLYEQYF

D gene: NA
J gene: TRBJ2-7
V gene: TRBV7-8
clone size: NA
CDR3 DNA: TGTGCCAGCAGCCCGGTCGAAGGGGGCTCCTACGAGCAGTACTTC
CDR3 protein: CASSPVEGGSYEQYF

D gene: TRBD1
J gene: TRBJ2-5
V gene: TRBV5-1
clone size: NA
CDR3 DNA: TGCGCCAGCAGCTTGGCCCGGCGCCAGGGGGAAGAGACCCAGTACTTC
CDR3 protein: CASSLARRQGEETQYF

D gene: TRBD1
J gene: TRBJ1-6
V gene: TRBV7-2
clone size: few
CDR3 DNA: TGTGCCAGCAGCTTAGAAGGGACAGGGGCCTCACCCCTCCACTTT
CDR3 protein: CASSLEGTGASPLHF

D gene: TRBD2
J gene: TRBJ2-7
V gene: TRBV29-1
clone size: NA
CDR3 DNA: TGCAGCGTTGAAGGTCTAGCGGGGTCCTCCTACGAGCAGTACTTC
CDR3 protein: CSVEGLAGSSYEQYF

D gene: TRBD2
J gene: TRBJ2-1
V gene: TRBV6-2/TRBV6-3
clone size: NA
CDR3 DNA: TGTGCCAGCAGCCCCTCCCGGACTAGCGGGCCCACGGTGTTCTTC
CDR3 protein: CASSPSRTSGPTVFF

D gene: NA
J gene: TRBJ2-3
V gene: TRBV29-1
clone size: NA
CDR3 DNA: TGCAGCGTTGGGACGGGAAGCACAGATACGCAGTATTTT
CDR3 protein: CSVGTGSTDTQYF

D gene: NA
J gene: TRBJ2-1
V gene: TRBV28
clone size: NA
CDR3 DNA: TGTGCCAGCAGCTTTATCGGGTACAATGAGCAGTTCTTC
CDR3 protein: CASSFIGYNEQFF

D gene: NA
J gene: TRBJ2-1
V gene: TRBV10-3
clone size: once
CDR3 DNA: TGTGCCATCGGGGGGGGAGGGGGGAATGAGCAGTTCTTC
CDR3 protein: CAIGGGGGNEQFF

D gene: TRBD1
J gene: TRBJ1-2
V gene: TRBV28
clone size: NA
CDR3 DNA: TGTGCCAGCAGTTTAGGGGGGACAGGGACTAACTATGGCTACACCTTC
CDR3 protein: CASSLGGTGTNYGYTF

D gene: TRBD1
J gene: TRBJ2-7
V gene: TRBV5-6
clone size: NA
CDR3 DNA: TGTGCCAGCAGCCTGACAGGGTACGAGCAGTACTTC
CDR3 protein: CASSLTGYEQYF

D gene: NA
J gene: TRBJ1-1
V gene: TRBV4-1
clone size: few
CDR3 DNA: TGCGCCAGCAGCTCGCAGGGTAATGAAGCTTTCTTT
CDR3 protein: CASSSQGNEAFF

D gene: NA
J gene: TRBJ2-2
V gene: TRBV4-1
clone size: NA
CDR3 DNA: TGCGCCAGCAGTCTTCTCGGCGGGACGAACACCGGGGAGCTGTTTTTT
CDR3 protein: CASSLLGGTNTGELFF

D gene: TRBD2
J gene: TRBJ2-3
V gene: TRBV6-6
clone size: NA
CDR3 DNA: TGTGCCAGCAGTCCAGATTTGTTAGCGGGAGCCCCAGATACGCAGTATTTT
CDR3 protein: CASSPDLLAGAPDTQYF

D gene: TRBD2
J gene: TRBJ2-7
V gene: TRBV7-9
clone size: NA
CDR3 DNA: TGTGCCAGCAGCCCACCGACTAGCGGGAGGGCCTTCGAGCAGTACTTC
CDR3 protein: CASSPPTSGRAFEQYF

D gene: NA
J gene: TRBJ2-5
V gene: TRBV28
clone size: NA
CDR3 DNA: TGTGCCAGCAGTTTACTTGGGGGGCCGGAGACCCAGTACTTC
CDR3 protein: CASSLLGGPETQYF

D gene: NA
J gene: TRBJ1-4
V gene: TRBV19
clone size: NA
CDR3 DNA: TGTGCCAGTAGTAGACTATCGGGACCGGCTAATGAAAAACTGTTTTTT
CDR3 protein: CASSRLSGPANEKLFF

D gene: NA
J gene: TRBJ2-1
V gene: TRBV7-9
clone size: once
CDR3 DNA: TGTGCCAGCAGCTTATCCGGGGGAGGTGAGCAGTTCTTC
CDR3 protein: CASSLSGGGEQFF

D gene: NA
J gene: TRBJ2-3
V gene: TRBV5-1
clone size: once
CDR3 DNA: TGCGCCAGCAGCTTGTGGGGGGGACAAAACACAGATACGCAGTATTTT
CDR3 protein: CASSLWGGQNTDTQYF

D gene: NA
J gene: TRBJ1-3
V gene: TRBV7-2
clone size: NA
CDR3 DNA: TGTGCCAGCAGCTTAGGGCCAGCCCGGGGAAACACCATATATTTT
CDR3 protein: CASSLGPARGNTIYF

D gene: NA
J gene: TRBJ2-7
V gene: TRBV11-2
clone size: NA
CDR3 DNA: TGTGCCAGCAGCCCCGGGAACGAGAGGAAGGGCGAGCAGTACTTC
CDR3 protein: CASSPGNERKGEQYF

D gene: NA
J gene: TRBJ1-1
V gene: TRBV29-1
clone size: NA
CDR3 DNA: TGCAGCGTTGAAGAACCTTCGGGGAAAGCTTTCTTT
CDR3 protein: CSVEEPSGKAFF

D gene: TRBD2
J gene: TRBJ2-3
V gene: TRBV25-1
clone size: NA
CDR3 DNA: TGTGCCAGCAGTGTCCTAGCGGGAGTTTCTGAAGATACGCAGTATTTT
CDR3 protein: CASSVLAGVSEDTQYF

D gene: NA
J gene: TRBJ2-7
V gene: TRBV5-6
clone size: NA
CDR3 DNA: TGTGCCAGCAGCCGGGACTTCTACGAGCAGTACTTC
CDR3 protein: CASSRDFYEQYF

D gene: NA
J gene: TRBJ2-4
V gene: TRBV7-2
clone size: once
CDR3 DNA: TGTGCCAGCAGCCCCCGGGTGGGCAAAAACATTCAGTACTTC
CDR3 protein: CASSPRVGKNIQYF

D gene: NA
J gene: TRBJ2-5
V gene: TRBV2
clone size: NA
CDR3 DNA: TGTGCCAGCAGTCCTGGACCCACACGGGCCCAAGAGACCCAGTACTTC
CDR3 protein: CASSPGPTRAQETQYF